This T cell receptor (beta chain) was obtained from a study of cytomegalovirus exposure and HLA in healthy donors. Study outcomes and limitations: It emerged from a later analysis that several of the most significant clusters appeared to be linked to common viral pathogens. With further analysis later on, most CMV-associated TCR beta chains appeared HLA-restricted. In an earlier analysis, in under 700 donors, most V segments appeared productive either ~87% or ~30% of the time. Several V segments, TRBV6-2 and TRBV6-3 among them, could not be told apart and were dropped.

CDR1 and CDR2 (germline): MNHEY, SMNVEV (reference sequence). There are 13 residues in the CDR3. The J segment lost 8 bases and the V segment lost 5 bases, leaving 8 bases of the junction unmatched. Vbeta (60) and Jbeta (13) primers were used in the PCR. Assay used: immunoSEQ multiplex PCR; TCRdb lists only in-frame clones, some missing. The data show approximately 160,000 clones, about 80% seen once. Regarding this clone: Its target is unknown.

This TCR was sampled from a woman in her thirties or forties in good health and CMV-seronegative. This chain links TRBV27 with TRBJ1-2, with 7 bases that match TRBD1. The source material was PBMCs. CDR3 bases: TGTGCCAGCAGTAGGGGGCGCGGAATGGGCTACACCTTC. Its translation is CASSRGRGMGYTF.